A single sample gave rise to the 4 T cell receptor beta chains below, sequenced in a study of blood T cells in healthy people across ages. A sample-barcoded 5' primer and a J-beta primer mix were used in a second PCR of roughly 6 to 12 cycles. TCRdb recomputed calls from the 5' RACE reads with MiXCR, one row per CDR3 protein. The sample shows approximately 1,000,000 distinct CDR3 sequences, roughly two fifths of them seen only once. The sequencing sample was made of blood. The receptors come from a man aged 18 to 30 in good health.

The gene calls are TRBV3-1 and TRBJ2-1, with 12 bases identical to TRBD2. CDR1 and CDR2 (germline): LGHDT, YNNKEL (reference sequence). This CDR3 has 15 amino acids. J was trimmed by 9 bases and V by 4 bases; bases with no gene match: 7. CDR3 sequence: CASSPSGGALAEQFF. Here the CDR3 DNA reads TGTGCCAGCAGCCCTAGCGGGGGGGCCTTGGCTGAGCAGTTCTTC.

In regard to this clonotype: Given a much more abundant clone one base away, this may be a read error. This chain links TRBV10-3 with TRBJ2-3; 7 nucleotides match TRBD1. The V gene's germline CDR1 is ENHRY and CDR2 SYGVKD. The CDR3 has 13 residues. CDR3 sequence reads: CVIRGQSTDTQYF. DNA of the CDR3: TGTGTCATCCGGGGACAGTCCACAGATACGCAGTATTTT.

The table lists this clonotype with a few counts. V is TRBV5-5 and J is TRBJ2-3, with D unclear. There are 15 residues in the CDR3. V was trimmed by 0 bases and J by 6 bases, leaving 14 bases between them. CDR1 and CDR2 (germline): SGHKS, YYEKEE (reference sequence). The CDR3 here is CASSLGGILVDTQYF. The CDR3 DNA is TGTGCCAGCAGCTTGGGTGGTATTCTCGTTGATACGCAGTATTTT.

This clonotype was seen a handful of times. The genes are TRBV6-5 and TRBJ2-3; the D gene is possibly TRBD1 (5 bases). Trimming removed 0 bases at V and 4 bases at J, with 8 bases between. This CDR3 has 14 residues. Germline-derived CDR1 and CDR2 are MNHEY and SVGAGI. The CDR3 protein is CASSYSRAPDTQYF. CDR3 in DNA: TGTGCCAGCAGTTACTCCAGGGCCCCAGATACGCAGTATTTT.